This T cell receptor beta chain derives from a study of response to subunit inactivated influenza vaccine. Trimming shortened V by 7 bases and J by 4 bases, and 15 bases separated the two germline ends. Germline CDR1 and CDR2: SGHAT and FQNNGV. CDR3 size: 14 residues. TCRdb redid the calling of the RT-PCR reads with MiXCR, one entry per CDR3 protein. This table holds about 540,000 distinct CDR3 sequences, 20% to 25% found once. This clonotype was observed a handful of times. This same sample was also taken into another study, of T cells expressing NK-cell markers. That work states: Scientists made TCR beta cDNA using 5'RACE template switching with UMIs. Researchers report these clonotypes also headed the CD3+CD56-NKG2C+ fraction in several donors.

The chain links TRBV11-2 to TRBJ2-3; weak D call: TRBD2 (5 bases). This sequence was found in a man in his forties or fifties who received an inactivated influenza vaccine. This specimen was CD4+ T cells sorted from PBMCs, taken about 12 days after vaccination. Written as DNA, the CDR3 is TGTGCCAGCATCCCGGGGAGTTGGGCAGATACGCAGTATTTT. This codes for CASIPGSWADTQYF.